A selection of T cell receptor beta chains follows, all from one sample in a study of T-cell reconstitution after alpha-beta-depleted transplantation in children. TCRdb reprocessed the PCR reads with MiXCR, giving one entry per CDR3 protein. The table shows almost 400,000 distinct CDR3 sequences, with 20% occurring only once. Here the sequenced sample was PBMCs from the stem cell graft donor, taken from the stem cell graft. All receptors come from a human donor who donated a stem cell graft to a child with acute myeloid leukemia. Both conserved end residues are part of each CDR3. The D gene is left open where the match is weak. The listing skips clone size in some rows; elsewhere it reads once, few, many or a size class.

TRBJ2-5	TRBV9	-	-	CASSVGWGLGGETQYF	TGTGCCAGCAGCGTAGGGTGGGGCCTCGGTGGAGAGACCCAGTACTTC
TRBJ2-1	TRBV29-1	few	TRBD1	CSGSLGTGVVNEQFF	TGCAGCGGCAGCCTCGGGACAGGGGTGGTCAATGAGCAGTTCTTC
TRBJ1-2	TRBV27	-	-	CASSPQGEASTF	TGTGCCAGCAGCCCACAAGGGGAAGCAAGCACCTTC
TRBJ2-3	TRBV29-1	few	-	CSVGRPRGTDTQYF	TGCAGCGTTGGCCGGCCGAGAGGCACAGATACGCAGTATTTT
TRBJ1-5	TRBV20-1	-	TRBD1	CSARDPGQVSNQPQHF	TGCAGTGCTAGAGATCCCGGACAGGTCAGCAATCAGCCCCAGCATTTT
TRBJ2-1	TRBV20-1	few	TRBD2	CSASRLAGGHNEQFF	TGCAGTGCTAGTCGACTAGCGGGAGGCCACAATGAGCAGTTCTTC
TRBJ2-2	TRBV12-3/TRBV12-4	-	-	CASSFGLNTGELFF	TGTGCCAGCAGTTTTGGCCTGAACACCGGGGAGCTGTTTTTT
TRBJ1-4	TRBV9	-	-	CASARGPGEKLFF	TGTGCCAGCGCTCGGGGGCCCGGAGAAAAACTGTTTTTT
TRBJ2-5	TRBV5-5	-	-	CASSLVAGPGQETQYF	TGTGCCAGCAGCTTGGTCGCAGGCCCCGGCCAAGAGACCCAGTACTTC
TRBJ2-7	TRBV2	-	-	CASIGARGGEQYF	TGTGCCAGCATAGGGGCTAGAGGGGGCGAGCAGTACTTC
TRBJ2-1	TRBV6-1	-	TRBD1	CASGRDSSPNEQFF	TGTGCCAGCGGCCGGGACAGTTCCCCCAATGAGCAGTTCTTC
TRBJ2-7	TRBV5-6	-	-	CASSFFTRYFYEQYF	TGTGCCAGCAGCTTCTTTACGAGATATTTCTACGAGCAGTACTTC
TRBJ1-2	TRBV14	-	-	CASSQEGKGSGYTF	TGTGCCAGCAGCCAAGAGGGGAAGGGCTCTGGCTACACCTTC
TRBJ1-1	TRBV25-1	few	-	CASSNQSHHTEAFF	TGTGCCAGCAGTAACCAGTCCCACCACACTGAAGCTTTCTTT
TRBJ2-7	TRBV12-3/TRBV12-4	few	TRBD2	CASSLTASGHEQYF	TGTGCCAGCAGCCTCACGGCTAGCGGGCACGAGCAGTACTTC
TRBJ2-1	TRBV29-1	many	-	CSVLGGSYNEQFF	TGCAGCGTTTTGGGCGGCTCCTACAATGAGCAGTTCTTC
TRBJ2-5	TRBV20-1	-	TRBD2	CSASPITGTKETQYF	TGCAGTGCCAGCCCTATTACCGGGACTAAAGAGACCCAGTACTTC
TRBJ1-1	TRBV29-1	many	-	CSVDGGNTEAFF	TGCAGCGTTGACGGGGGGAACACTGAAGCTTTCTTT
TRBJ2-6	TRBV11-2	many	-	CASSPVGHLHSGANVLTF	TGTGCCAGCAGCCCTGTGGGACACCTACACTCTGGGGCCAACGTCCTGACTTTC